This T cell receptor beta chain was identified during a study of blood T cell repertoires in COVID-19. Study information: The samples span acute and convalescent COVID-19 from the United States, Italy and Spain. T cells, B-cell-depleted T cells, or PBMCs provided the cDNA or gDNA that served as material.

Under the authors' procedure: Using reference gene primer amplification, nucleated cell counts were estimated. Profiling relied on immunoSEQ multiplex PCR, and the TCRdb table lists in-frame clones only, not all of them. That table supplies the V and J calls and clone size; D and trimming were determined from the DNA. Among some 200,000 clones, more than 75% were seen once, and the ten largest hold 2.5% to 4%. The trim removed 2 bases at V and 15 bases at J, leaving 7 bases unmatched. Germline lookup yields CDR1 SGHDT and CDR2 YYEEEE. The CDR3 covers 14 residues. The chain carries TRBV5-6 and TRBJ2-1; 14 positions match TRBD2. The source material was peripheral blood. This clonotype originated in a man between 65 and 80 years old with acute or convalescent COVID-19. The CDR3 nucleotides read TGTGCCAGCAGCTTTCCGACTAGCGGGGGGGTTCCGTTCTTC. As protein: CASSFPTSGGVPFF.